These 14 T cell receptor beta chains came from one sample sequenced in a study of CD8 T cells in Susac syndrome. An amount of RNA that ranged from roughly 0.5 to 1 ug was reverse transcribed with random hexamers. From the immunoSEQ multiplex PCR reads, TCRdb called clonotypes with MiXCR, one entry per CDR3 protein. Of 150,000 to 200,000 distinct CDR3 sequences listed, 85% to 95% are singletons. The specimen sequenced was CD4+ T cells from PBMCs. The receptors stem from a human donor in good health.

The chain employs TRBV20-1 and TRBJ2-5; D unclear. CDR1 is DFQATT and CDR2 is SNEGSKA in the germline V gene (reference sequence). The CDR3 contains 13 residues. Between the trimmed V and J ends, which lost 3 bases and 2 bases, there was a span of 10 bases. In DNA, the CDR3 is TGCAGTGCTAGTAACAGACTTCAAGAGACCCAGTACTTC. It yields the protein CSASNRLQETQYF.

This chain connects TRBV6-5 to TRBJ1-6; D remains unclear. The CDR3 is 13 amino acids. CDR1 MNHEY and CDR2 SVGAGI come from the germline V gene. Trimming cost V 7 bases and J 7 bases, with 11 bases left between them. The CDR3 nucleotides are TGTGCCAGCAATGCCGGAAGAAATTCACCCCTCCACTTT. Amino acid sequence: CASNAGRNSPLHF.

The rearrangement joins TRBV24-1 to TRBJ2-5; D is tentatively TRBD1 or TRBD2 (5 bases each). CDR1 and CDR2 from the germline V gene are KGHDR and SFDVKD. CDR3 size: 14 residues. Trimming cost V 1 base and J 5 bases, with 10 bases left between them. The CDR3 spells CATSDFSEGETQYF. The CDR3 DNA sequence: TGTGCCACCAGTGATTTTTCCGAGGGGGAGACCCAGTACTTC.

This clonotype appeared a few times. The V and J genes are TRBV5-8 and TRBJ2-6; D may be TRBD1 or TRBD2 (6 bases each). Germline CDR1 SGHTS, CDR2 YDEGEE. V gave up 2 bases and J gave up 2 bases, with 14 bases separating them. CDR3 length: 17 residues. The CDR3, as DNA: TGTGCCAGCAGCTTCGGGGGCGGGCCGCCTGGGGCCAACGTCCTGACTTTC. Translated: CASSFGGGPPGANVLTF.

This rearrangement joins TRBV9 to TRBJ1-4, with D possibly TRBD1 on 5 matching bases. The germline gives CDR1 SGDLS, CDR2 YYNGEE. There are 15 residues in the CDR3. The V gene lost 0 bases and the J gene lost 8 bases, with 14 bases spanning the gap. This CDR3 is CASSVEGAHREKLFF. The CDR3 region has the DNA TGTGCCAGCAGCGTAGAAGGGGCGCATAGGGAAAAACTGTTTTTT.

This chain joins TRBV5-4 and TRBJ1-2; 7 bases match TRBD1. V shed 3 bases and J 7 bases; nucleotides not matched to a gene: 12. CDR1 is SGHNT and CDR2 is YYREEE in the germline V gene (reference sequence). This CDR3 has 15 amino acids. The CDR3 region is CASSSPTGIVSGYTF. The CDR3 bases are TGTGCCAGCAGCTCGCCGACAGGGATAGTCTCTGGCTACACCTTC.

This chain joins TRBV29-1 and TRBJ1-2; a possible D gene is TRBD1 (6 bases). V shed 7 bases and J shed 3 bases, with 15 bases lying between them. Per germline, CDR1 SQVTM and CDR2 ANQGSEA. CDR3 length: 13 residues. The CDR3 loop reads CSAGPKGDYGYTF. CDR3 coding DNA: TGCAGCGCCGGACCGAAGGGGGACTATGGCTACACCTTC.

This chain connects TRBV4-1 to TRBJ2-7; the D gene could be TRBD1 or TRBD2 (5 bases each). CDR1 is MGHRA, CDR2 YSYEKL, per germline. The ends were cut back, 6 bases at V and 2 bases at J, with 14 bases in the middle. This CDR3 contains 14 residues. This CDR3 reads CASRGPGPTYEQYF. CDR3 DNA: TGCGCCAGCAGGGGCCCGGGGCCAACCTACGAGCAGTACTTC.

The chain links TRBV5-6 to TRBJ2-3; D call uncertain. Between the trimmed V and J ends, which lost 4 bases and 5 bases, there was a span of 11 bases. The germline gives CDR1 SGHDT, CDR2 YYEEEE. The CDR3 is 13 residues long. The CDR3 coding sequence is TGTGCCAGCAGCCCCCGGCCCGGAGATACGCAGTATTTT. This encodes CASSPRPGDTQYF.

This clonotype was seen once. The CDR3 DNA sequence: TGTGCCACCAGTGACTCCGGGACAGCCACAGATACGCAGTATTTT. Its translation is CATSDSGTATDTQYF. V is TRBV24-1 and J is TRBJ2-3; 7 nucleotides align to TRBD1. The V and J ends lost 4 bases and 2 bases, in that order; junction bases with no gene match: 5. Germline-derived CDR1 and CDR2 are KGHDR and SFDVKD. CDR3 size: 15 residues.

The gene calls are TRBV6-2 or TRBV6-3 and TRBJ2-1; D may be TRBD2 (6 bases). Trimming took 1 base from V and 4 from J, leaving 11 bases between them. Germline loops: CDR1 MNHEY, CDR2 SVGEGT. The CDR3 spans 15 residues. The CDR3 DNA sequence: TGTGCCAGCAGTTACTGGGACTCCCTGTACAATGAGCAGTTCTTC. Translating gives CASSYWDSLYNEQFF.

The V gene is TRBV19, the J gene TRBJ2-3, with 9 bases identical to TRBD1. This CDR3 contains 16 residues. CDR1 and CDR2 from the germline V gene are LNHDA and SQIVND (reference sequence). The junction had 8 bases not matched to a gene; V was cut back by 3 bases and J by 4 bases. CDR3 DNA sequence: TGTGCCAGTAGTATGGTAGGGGGACAGGGCCCAGATACGCAGTATTTT. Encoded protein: CASSMVGGQGPDTQYF.

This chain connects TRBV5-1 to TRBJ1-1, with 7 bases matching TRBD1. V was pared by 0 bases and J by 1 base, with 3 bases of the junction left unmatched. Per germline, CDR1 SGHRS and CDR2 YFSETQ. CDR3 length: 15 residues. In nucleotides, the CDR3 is TGCGCCAGCAGCTTGGACGGACAGGAGAACACTGAAGCTTTCTTT. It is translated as CASSLDGQENTEAFF.

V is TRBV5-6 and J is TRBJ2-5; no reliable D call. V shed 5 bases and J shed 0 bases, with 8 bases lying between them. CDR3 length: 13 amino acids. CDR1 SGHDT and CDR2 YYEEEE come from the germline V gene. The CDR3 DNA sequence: TGTGCCAGCAGGTCGGGCTACCAAGAGACCCAGTACTTC. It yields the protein CASRSGYQETQYF. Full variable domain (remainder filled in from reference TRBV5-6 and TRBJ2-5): DAGVTQSPTHLIKTRGQQVTLRCSPKSGHDTVSWYQQALGQGPQFIFQYYEEEERQRGNFPDRFSGHQFPNYSSELNVNALLLGDSALYLCASRSGYQETQYFGPGTRLLVL.